The 25 T cell receptor beta chains in this list originate from one sample, sequenced in a study of CD8+CD57+ T cells in acquired aplastic anemia. Genomic DNA served as template for TCR beta VDJ and CDR3 profiling. From the reads, TCRdb called clonotypes with MiXCR, one entry per CDR3 protein. This sample carries approximately 130,000 distinct CDR3 sequences, approximately 61% of them seen once, and the ten largest clones take 29%. Patients sequenced had flow cytometry evidence of CD8+CD57+ cell expansion. Material for sequencing was sorted CD4+, CD8+, or CD8+CD57+ T cells (not recorded which) from PBMCs. These receptors all stem from a human donor with aplastic anemia.

J is TRBJ2-1 and V is TRBV10-3; TRBD1 matches 9 bases. Looked up from germline, CDR1 is ENHRY and CDR2 is SYGVKD. This CDR3 has 15 amino acids. V dropped 10 bases and J dropped 9; count of bases not matched to a gene: 16. The CDR3: CASRGRDRVLGEQFF. The DNA of the CDR3 is TGTGCCAGCAGAGGGAGGGACAGGGTTTTAGGTGAGCAGTTCTTC.

This clonotype was recorded only once. The CDR3 nucleotides read TGTGCCATCAGTGAGGGGGGAGTCCAAGAGACCCAGTACTTC. Its protein product is CAISEGGVQETQYF. The chain couples TRBV10-3 to TRBJ2-5; D is possibly TRBD1 or TRBD2 (5 bases each). Per the germline V gene, CDR1 is ENHRY and CDR2 is SYGVKD. CDR3 length: 14 residues. Trimming took off 2 bases at V and 1 base at J, with 8 bases between the two ends.

The chain has TRBV20-1 and TRBJ2-5; 8 bases fit TRBD2. V trimming: 1 base; J trimming: 5 bases; junction bases outside the gene matches: 3. This CDR3 is built from 13 residues. Germline CDR1 and CDR2: DFQATT and SNEGSKA (reference sequence). As DNA, the CDR3 is TGCAGTGCTAGAGTCGGGGGGGGGGAGACCCAGTACTTC. Its protein product is CSARVGGGETQYF.

The V and J genes are TRBV6-1 and TRBJ2-7; 7 positions agree with TRBD2. V dropped 4 bases and J dropped 7; count of bases not matched to a gene: 4. This CDR3 has 12 residues. Germline V gene sequence: CDR1 MNHNS, CDR2 SASEGT. CDR3 sequence (DNA): TGTGCCAGCAGTGCCCCCGGGGGGGAGCAGTACTTC. It specifies CASSAPGGEQYF.

This chain joins TRBV24-1 and TRBJ2-1; TRBD2 agrees at 9 bases. Germline-derived CDR1 and CDR2 are KGHDR and SFDVKD. This CDR3 is 15 amino acids long. J gave up 0 bases and V 7 bases, and 3 bases lay outside the gene matches. The CDR3 region is CATSGSGSSYNEQFF. CDR3 bases: TGTGCCACCAGCGGTAGCGGGAGCTCCTACAATGAGCAGTTCTTC.

This clonotype was recorded at least ten times. V gene TRBV2 combines with J gene TRBJ1-1; 7 bases fit TRBD1. CDR3 length equals 16 residues. CDR1 is SNHLY, CDR2 FYNNEI, per germline. V lost 6 bases and J lost 10; bases outside the gene matches: 20. For the CDR3, the DNA is TGTGCCAGCAGACCAATAGGAGAACCGGGACAGCGAAGAGCTTTCTTT. Its protein product is CASRPIGEPGQRRAFF.

This clonotype was seen a single time. A much larger clone lies one base from this, so it may be a read error. V gene TRBV10-3 combines with J gene TRBJ1-1; 7 nucleotides match TRBD1. The CDR3 spans 16 residues. Germline V gives CDR1 ENHRY, CDR2 SYGVKD. The V segment lost 2 bases and the J segment 0 bases; nucleotides outside the gene matches: 6. The CDR3 DNA sequence: TGTGCCATCAGTGAGGGAGGGGGCTTCATGAACACTGAAGCTTTCTTT. Amino acid sequence: CAISEGGGFMNTEAFF.

V gene TRBV6-1 combines with J gene TRBJ2-2; D gene unclear. The germline V gene has CDR1 MNHNS and CDR2 SASEGT. Trimming left V 7 bases short and J 2 bases short, with 5 bases between. The CDR3 runs 12 residues. CDR3 loop: CASNPNTGELFF. The DNA of the CDR3 is TGTGCCAGCAACCCTAACACCGGGGAGCTGTTTTTT.

This chain links TRBV2 with TRBJ2-1, with D perhaps TRBD1 (6 bases). V gave up 8 bases and J gave up 3 bases, with 14 bases separating them. CDR3 length: 14 residues. CDR1 and CDR2 (germline): SNHLY, FYNNEI. The CDR3 DNA sequence: TGTGCCAGCTTAGAACAGGGCCTCTACAATGAGCAGTTCTTC. It encodes CASLEQGLYNEQFF.

This clonotype was detected only once. The V call is TRBV19, the J call TRBJ2-5, with a tentative D call TRBD2 (5 bases). The CDR3 extends over 11 amino acids. Looked up from germline, CDR1 is LNHDA and CDR2 is SQIVND (reference sequence). V gave up 9 bases and J gave up 5 bases, with 10 bases separating them. CDR3 region: CASKSGETQYF. CDR3 nucleotides: TGTGCCAGCAAATCGGGGGAGACCCAGTACTTC.

The chain combines TRBV7-8 with TRBJ2-5; TRBD2 aligns across 16 bases. Trimming removed 3 bases from V and 1 base from J; junction bases left unmatched: 5. Germline V gives CDR1 SGHVS, CDR2 FQNEAQ. CDR3 length: 18 amino acids. For the CDR3, the DNA is TGTGCCAGCAGCTTGGGGACTAGCGGGGGGGGGAGCCAAGAGACCCAGTACTTC. Its protein product is CASSLGTSGGGSQETQYF.

This chain links TRBV29-1 with TRBJ1-1; TRBD1 is a possible D gene (6 bases). CDR3 length: 17 residues. The V gene lost 1 base and the J gene lost 4 bases, with 22 bases spanning the gap. Germline CDR1 reads SQVTM; CDR2 reads ANQGSEA. CDR3 in amino acids: CSVEGGGRSYAFTEAFF. The CDR3 coding sequence is TGCAGCGTTGAAGGGGGGGGCCGGAGTTATGCCTTCACTGAAGCTTTCTTT.

The chain combines TRBV10-3 with TRBJ2-5; D may be TRBD2 (6 bases). Trimming shortened V by 3 bases and J by 1 base, and 12 bases separated the two germline ends. The length of the CDR3 is 15 residues. Germline CDR1 ENHRY, CDR2 SYGVKD. The CDR3 DNA reads TGTGCCATCAGTGATTGGCTAGCGCTCCAAGAGACCCAGTACTTC. Its translation is CAISDWLALQETQYF.

This sequence joins TRBV2 and TRBJ1-2; 7 positions agree with TRBD1. The CDR3 has 13 amino acids. CDR1 SNHLY and CDR2 FYNNEI come from the germline V gene. V was clipped by 5 bases and J by 8 bases; unmatched bases: 8. In DNA form, the CDR3 reads TGTGCCAGCAGTCCACAGGGGTCCGAGGGCTACACCTTC. Encoded protein: CASSPQGSEGYTF. Supplemented by reference TRBV2 and TRBJ1-2, the full variable domain reads EPEVTQTPSHQVTQMGQEVILRCVPISNHLYFYWYRQILGQKVEFLVSFYNNEISEKSEIFDDQFSVERPDGSNFTLKIRSTKLEDSAMYFCASSPQGSEGYTFGSGTRLTVV.

This chain uses TRBV10-3 with TRBJ2-7, with TRBD2 as a possible D gene (6 bases). The CDR3 is 13 residues long. V shed 4 bases and J shed 6 bases, with 13 bases lying between them. Germline lookup yields CDR1 ENHRY and CDR2 SYGVKD. The CDR3 region is CAISGGTPAEQYF. CDR3 bases: TGTGCCATCAGTGGCGGGACCCCGGCCGAGCAGTACTTC.

The chain recombines TRBV2 with TRBJ1-1; tentative D call: TRBD1 (5 bases). Germline V gives CDR1 SNHLY, CDR2 FYNNEI. V lost 5 bases, J lost 11 bases, and 12 bases lay in between. The CDR3 totals 11 residues. The CDR3 here is CASSQDRGAFF. CDR3 nucleotide sequence: TGTGCCAGCAGTCAAGACAGAGGGGCTTTCTTT.

This clonotype was observed many times. The J gene is TRBJ1-1, the V gene TRBV7-3; D ambiguous. Germline CDR1 and CDR2: SGHTA and FQGTGA. The CDR3 is 13 amino acids. V lost 5 bases and J lost 4, with 11 bases in between. The chain's CDR3 is CASSAPSGTEAFF. CDR3 nucleotides: TGTGCCAGCAGCGCTCCCTCGGGCACTGAAGCTTTCTTT.

The chain joins TRBV6-2 or TRBV6-3 to TRBJ2-5; 10 bases match TRBD2. The CDR3 runs to 17 residues. The junction had 13 bases not matched to a gene; V was cut back by 0 bases and J by 9 bases. The V gene's germline CDR1 is MNHEY and CDR2 SVGEGT. CDR3 sequence: CASSYSGASGGPTSQYF. As DNA, the CDR3 is TGTGCCAGCAGTTACTCAGGTGCTAGCGGGGGCCCGACCTCCCAGTACTTC.

V usage is TRBV15 and J usage is TRBJ2-7; the match to TRBD2 covers 10 bases. Germline V gene data show CDR1 as LNHNV and CDR2 as YYDKDF (reference sequence). The CDR3 has 19 residues. The J segment lost 2 bases and the V segment lost 4 bases, leaving 17 bases of the junction unmatched. The CDR3 protein is CATSTSEGLAGVVTYEQYF. CDR3 DNA: TGTGCCACCAGCACCTCTGAGGGGCTAGCGGGAGTGGTAACCTACGAGCAGTACTTC.

The chain combines TRBV2 with TRBJ2-2, with D perhaps matching TRBD2 (6 bases). V dropped 4 bases and J dropped 0 bases, with 9 bases sitting between them. Germline CDR1 SNHLY, CDR2 FYNNEI. This CDR3 is built from 15 residues. The CDR3 region has the DNA TGTGCCAGCAGTGGGGGAGGCGCGAACACCGGGGAGCTGTTTTTT. Protein product: CASSGGGANTGELFF.

This clonotype was observed at least ten times. The rearrangement joins TRBV2 to TRBJ2-6; D is ambiguous. V shed 5 bases and J shed 2 bases, with 4 bases lying between them. Germline V CDR1 and CDR2: SNHLY, FYNNEI. The CDR3 is 13 residues long. The CDR3 nucleotides are TGTGCCAGCAGTCCGCCTGGGGCCAACGTCCTGACTTTC. Translating gives CASSPPGANVLTF.

This clonotype has a handful of counts. The V gene is TRBV29-1, the J gene TRBJ1-1, with no clear D. Deletions cut 7 bases from V and 2 bases from J, with 8 bases between. The CDR3 has 11 residues. The germline gives CDR1 SQVTM, CDR2 ANQGSEA. In DNA, the CDR3 is TGCAGCGGGGAAGTTAACACTGAAGCTTTCTTT. It is translated as CSGEVNTEAFF.

In this sample, this clonotype turned up once. V usage is TRBV25-1 and J usage is TRBJ1-4, with a weak D call TRBD1 (5 bases). Germline V gene sequence: CDR1 MGHDK, CDR2 SYGVNS. V lost 3 bases and J 11 bases, leaving 19 bases between the germline ends. CDR3 length equals 15 residues. In DNA, the CDR3 is TGTGCCAGCAGTGACGACCGGGCAGGGTCAGCCAAACTGTTTTTT. The encoded protein is CASSDDRAGSAKLFF.

V is TRBV18 and J is TRBJ2-7; D unresolved. The CDR3 runs 13 residues. V lost 4 bases and J lost 3, with 10 bases in between. Germline V gives CDR1 KGHSH, CDR2 LQKENI. The CDR3 sequence is CASSRFDIYEQYF. In nucleotides, the CDR3 is TGTGCCAGCTCACGTTTTGACATCTACGAGCAGTACTTC.

Ten or more counts support this clonotype. The conserved phenylalanine or tryptophan normally closing the CDR3 is absent here, so this likely arose from a read error. It is unclear where the CDR3 begins or ends on the DNA, so no DNA is shown, and the CDR3 is as TCRdb lists it. The chain is built from TRBV19 and TRBJ2-1; the D call TRBD2 from the table was never checked on the DNA. Germline lookup yields CDR1 LNHDA and CDR2 SQIVND (reference sequence). The CDR3 length is 9 residues, termini included. This CDR3 reads CASSIPRTS.